Shown below are 23 T cell receptor beta chains from a single sample sequenced in a study of T cells in Graves' hyperthyroidism and ophthalmopathy. Authors of the study amplified TCR beta CDR3 regions from RNA transcripts. Initially, a first-round RT-PCR of the TCR CDR3 employed the HTBI primer set. TCRdb processed the multiplex PCR reads anew with MiXCR; each CDR3 protein has one entry. The sample includes 490,000 or so distinct CDR3 sequences, 15% to 20% of them seen just once. Material: blood. These TCRs come from a man in his forties with Graves' ophthalmopathy.

This clonotype was counted ten times or more. This CDR3 is CATSGTGGEETQYF. In DNA, the CDR3 is TGTGCCACCTCCGGGACAGGGGGCGAAGAGACCCAGTACTTC. The V and J genes are TRBV24-1 and TRBJ2-5; 12 nucleotides agree with TRBD1. The CDR3 contains 14 residues. Germline V gene data show CDR1 as KGHDR and CDR2 as SFDVKD. V gave up 9 bases and J gave up 3 bases; unmatched junction bases: 4.

This clonotype appeared a few times. The chain uses TRBV4-1 and TRBJ2-7; TRBD2 aligns across 14 bases. There are 17 residues in the CDR3. V was pared by 3 bases and J by 0 bases, with 4 bases of the junction left unmatched. Germline-derived CDR1 and CDR2 are MGHRA and YSYEKL. The CDR3: CASSQGLAGAHSYEQYF. The CDR3 nucleotides read TGCGCCAGCAGCCAGGGACTAGCGGGAGCCCACTCCTACGAGCAGTACTTC.

This clonotype has just a few counts. The V gene is TRBV20-1, the J gene TRBJ2-1, with unresolved D. The CDR3 is made up of 11 amino acids. Germline lookup yields CDR1 DFQATT and CDR2 SNEGSKA (reference sequence). Trimming pared 3 bases from V and 15 bases from J, leaving 15 bases between. CDR3 bases: TGCAGTGCTAGGTCCCAAGACACAAGGTTCTTC. Amino acids: CSARSQDTRFF.

This clonotype occurred many times. The V and J genes are TRBV11-2 and TRBJ2-7; tentative D call: TRBD1 (6 bases). The CDR3 loop spans 13 amino acids. Germline CDR1 is SGHAT and CDR2 is FQNNGV. The germline V and J ends were trimmed by 3 bases and 0 bases, with 6 bases remaining between them. The CDR3 DNA reads as TGTGCCAGCAGCTTCAGGGGCTCCTACGAGCAGTACTTC. Translating it yields CASSFRGSYEQYF. Looking up the rest from reference TRBV11-2 and TRBJ2-7 gives the full variable domain: EAGVAQSPRYKIIEKRQSVAFWCNPISGHATLYWYQQILGQGPKLLIQFQNNGVVDDSQLPKDRFSAERLKGVDSTLKIQPAKLEDSAVYLCASSFRGSYEQYFGPGTRLTVT.

In this sample, this clonotype turned up many times. The chain combines TRBV2 with TRBJ1-4; 7 bases agree with TRBD1. CDR1 is SNHLY, CDR2 FYNNEI, per germline. The CDR3 runs to 16 residues. J was trimmed by 1 base and V by 6 bases; bases with no gene match: 8. In DNA form, the CDR3 reads TGTGCCAGCAGATTAACAGGGGTAATAACTAATGAAAAACTGTTTTTT. It codes for CASRLTGVITNEKLFF.

This clonotype turned up a few times. This chain connects TRBV7-9 to TRBJ2-1; 14 nucleotides match TRBD2. V dropped 6 bases and J dropped 6; count of bases not matched to a gene: 4. Germline assignment: CDR1 SEHNR and CDR2 FQNEAQ (reference sequence). This CDR3 spans 15 amino acids. DNA of the CDR3: TGTGCCAGCAGTCGCGGGACTAGCGGGAGCAATGAGCAGTTCTTC. Residues: CASSRGTSGSNEQFF.

This clonotype was observed at least ten times. This chain connects TRBV7-9 to TRBJ2-3, with 10 positions matching TRBD2. The CDR3 loop spans 14 amino acids. Germline assignment: CDR1 SEHNR and CDR2 FQNEAQ (reference sequence). V trimming: 8 bases; J trimming: 2 bases; junction bases outside the gene matches: 4. This CDR3 reads CASSLAGVTDTQYF. In DNA, the CDR3 is TGTGCCAGCTCCCTAGCGGGGGTCACAGATACGCAGTATTTT.

This clonotype was seen more than once but under ten times. The chain combines TRBV11-2 with TRBJ1-2; D is unclear. V lost 0 bases and J 8 bases, leaving 7 bases between the germline ends. The CDR3 loop spans 12 amino acids. Germline CDR1 and CDR2: SGHAT and FQNNGV. CDR3 coding DNA: TGTGCCAGCAGCTTAGAGGCCAGCGGCTACACCTTC. Its translation: CASSLEASGYTF.

This clonotype was counted at least ten times. V usage is TRBV20-1 and J usage is TRBJ2-3, with a tentative D call TRBD2 (6 bases). The germline gives CDR1 DFQATT, CDR2 SNEGSKA (reference sequence). V was clipped by 5 bases and J by 9 bases, with 21 bases between them. The CDR3 spans 14 residues. CDR3 region: CSAPTAGKFETQYF. The DNA for the CDR3 is TGCAGTGCTCCCACAGCGGGCAAGTTTGAAACGCAGTATTTT.

This clonotype came up a few times. The V call is TRBV6-1, the J call TRBJ1-5; weak D call: TRBD1 (6 bases). V lost 0 bases, J lost 5 bases, and 11 bases lay in between. The CDR3 length is 15 residues. The germline CDR1 and CDR2 sequences are MNHNS and SASEGT. CDR3 coding DNA: TGTGCCAGCAGTGAAGCCGGGGGGCGAGATCAGCCCCAGCATTTT. It encodes CASSEAGGRDQPQHF.

Details on this clonotype: A much larger clone sits a single nucleotide away, making a read error possible. Given the absence of the conserved phenylalanine or tryptophan at the CDR3 end, a read error is likely. This rearrangement joins TRBV7-3 to TRBJ2-2; 8 nucleotides align to TRBD1. Germline CDR1 reads SGHTA; CDR2 reads FQGTGA. The CDR3 runs 16 residues. Trimming cost V 6 bases and J 1 base; bases outside gene matches: 7. CDR3 in DNA: TGTGCCAGCAGGCCCGGGACAGGAGAGAACACCGGGGAGCTGTTTCTT. This sequence encodes CASRPGTGENTGELFL.

Ten or more counts support this clonotype. This chain connects TRBV11-2 to TRBJ1-1; possible D gene TRBD1, 6 bases. Per the germline V gene, CDR1 is SGHAT and CDR2 is FQNNGV. This CDR3 region has 14 residues. Trimming took off 4 bases at V and 4 bases at J, with 13 bases between the two ends. CDR3: CASSYPGQGTEAFF. The CDR3 coding sequence is TGTGCCAGCAGCTACCCGGGACAAGGCACTGAAGCTTTCTTT.

This clonotype was seen many times. V gene TRBV18 combines with J gene TRBJ2-7; D not resolved. Deletions cut 0 bases from V and 2 bases from J, with 8 bases between. There are 14 residues in the CDR3. CDR1 and CDR2 (germline): KGHSH, LQKENI. DNA of the CDR3: TGTGCCAGCTCACCACCCGTGGGCGCCTACGAGCAGTACTTC. Translating gives CASSPPVGAYEQYF. The entire variable domain, with the rest obtained from reference TRBV18 and TRBJ2-7, is as follows: NAGVMQNPRHLVRRRGQEARLRCSPMKGHSHVYWYRQLPEEGLKFMVYLQKENIIDESGMPKERFSAEFPKEGPSILRIQQVVRGDSAAYFCASSPPVGAYEQYFGPGTRLTVT.

The chain is built from TRBV15 and TRBJ1-1; TRBD1 is a possible D gene (6 bases). CDR1 LNHNV and CDR2 YYDKDF come from the germline V gene (reference sequence). V lost 3 bases and J lost 8, with 10 bases in between. The CDR3 sequence is 12 residues long. CDR3: CATSSGQMEAFF. The CDR3 nucleotides read TGTGCCACCAGCAGTGGACAGATGGAAGCTTTCTTT.

The chain uses TRBV29-1 and TRBJ1-1; possibly TRBD1 for D (6 bases). This CDR3 spans 13 amino acids. Germline assignment: CDR1 SQVTM and CDR2 ANQGSEA. Trimming pared 7 bases from V and 3 bases from J, leaving 15 bases between. CDR3 in DNA: TGCAGCGCCGTGATACAGGGATACACTGAAGCTTTCTTT. It is translated as CSAVIQGYTEAFF.

This clonotype was counted a few times. The chain joins TRBV5-4 to TRBJ2-7, with no clear D. Trimming stripped 3 bases from V and 7 bases from J, with 11 bases between. Per the germline V gene, CDR1 is SGHNT and CDR2 is YYREEE (reference sequence). The CDR3 has 12 amino acids. The CDR3 DNA sequence: TGTGCCAGCAGCTACCCGCTCGAGGAGCAGTACTTC. As protein: CASSYPLEEQYF.

In its sample, this clonotype was seen many times. This sequence joins TRBV6-1 and TRBJ2-7; the D gene is possibly TRBD1 (6 bases). V was trimmed by 1 base and J by 3 bases, leaving 13 bases between them. Germline values: CDR1 MNHNS, CDR2 SASEGT. This CDR3 has 15 amino acids. CDR3 sequence reads: CASSEEGTQIYEQYF. The DNA of the CDR3 is TGTGCCAGCAGTGAAGAGGGGACACAAATCTACGAGCAGTACTTC.

This clonotype was detected only a few times. This chain links TRBV6-2 or TRBV6-3 with TRBJ2-3; no firm D call. Germline CDR1 is MNHEY and CDR2 is SVGEGT. The CDR3 is 13 residues long. The V end lost 3 bases, the J end lost 2 bases, and 6 bases lay between the germline ends. The CDR3 here is CASSYQATDTQYF. The CDR3 DNA reads TGTGCCAGCAGTTATCAGGCCACAGATACGCAGTATTTT.

This clonotype has only one observation. V usage is TRBV5-1 and J usage is TRBJ2-5; 8 bases line up with TRBD1. CDR1 and CDR2 (germline): SGHRS, YFSETQ. This CDR3 is built from 14 residues. J lost 5 bases, V lost 4 bases, and 7 bases had no gene match. Here the CDR3 reads CASSIGQGRETQYF. The CDR3, as DNA: TGCGCCAGCAGCATTGGACAGGGCCGGGAGACCCAGTACTTC.

This clonotype was observed a few times. The chain couples TRBV2 to TRBJ1-2, with 8 nucleotides matching TRBD1. V shed 6 bases, J shed 6 bases, and the junction held 9 bases outside the gene matches. This CDR3 has 14 residues. Germline CDR1 reads SNHLY; CDR2 reads FYNNEI. The CDR3 reads CASSPDRGVDGYTF. Written as DNA, the CDR3 is TGTGCCAGCAGCCCCGACAGGGGAGTCGATGGCTACACCTTC.

The V and J genes are TRBV12-3 or TRBV12-4 and TRBJ2-5, with a weak D call TRBD1 (5 bases). The V end lost 5 bases, the J end lost 7 bases, and 11 bases lay between the germline ends. This CDR3 region has 12 residues. The CDR3 nucleotides read TGTGCCAGCAGTACAGGTTCGGGGACCCAGTACTTC. Translation: CASSTGSGTQYF.

This chain uses TRBV19 with TRBJ1-1, with a tentative D call TRBD1 (6 bases). Germline V gene lookup returns CDR1 LNHDA and CDR2 SQIVND (reference sequence). Trimming took 8 bases from V and 0 from J, leaving 16 bases between them. The CDR3 extends over 15 amino acids. The CDR3 region has the DNA TGTGCCAGTTCCCGGACAGACCTTCTGAACACTGAAGCTTTCTTT. Translating gives CASSRTDLLNTEAFF.

J is TRBJ2-1 and V is TRBV19; TRBD2 agrees at 8 bases. CDR3 size: 14 residues. CDR1 and CDR2 (germline): LNHDA, SQIVND (reference sequence). V dropped 1 base and J dropped 10; count of bases not matched to a gene: 6. This chain's CDR3 is CASSIVGSGGEQFF. DNA for the CDR3: TGTGCCAGTAGTATAGTCGGATCGGGGGGGGAGCAGTTCTTC.